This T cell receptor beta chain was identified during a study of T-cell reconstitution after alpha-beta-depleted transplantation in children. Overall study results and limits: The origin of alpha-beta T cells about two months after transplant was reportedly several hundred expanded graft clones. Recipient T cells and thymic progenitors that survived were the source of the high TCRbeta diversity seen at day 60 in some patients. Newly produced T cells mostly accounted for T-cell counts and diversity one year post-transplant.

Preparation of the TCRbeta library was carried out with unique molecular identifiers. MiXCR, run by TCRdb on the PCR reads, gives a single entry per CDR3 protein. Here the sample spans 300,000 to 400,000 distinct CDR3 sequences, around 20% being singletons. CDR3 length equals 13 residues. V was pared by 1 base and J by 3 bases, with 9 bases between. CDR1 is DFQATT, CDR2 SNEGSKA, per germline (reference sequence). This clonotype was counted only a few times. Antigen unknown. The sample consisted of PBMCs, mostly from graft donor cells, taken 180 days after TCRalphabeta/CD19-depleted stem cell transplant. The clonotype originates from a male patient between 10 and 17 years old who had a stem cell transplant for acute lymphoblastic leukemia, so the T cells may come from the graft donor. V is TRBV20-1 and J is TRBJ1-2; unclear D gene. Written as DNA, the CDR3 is TGCAGTGCTAGAGTTGGGAGACACTATGGCTACACCTTC. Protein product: CSARVGRHYGYTF.